The rows below give T cell receptor beta chains drawn from one sample of a study of T-cell memory formation after mild COVID-19. TCRdb recomputed calls from the 5' RACE reads with MiXCR, one row per CDR3 protein. The table has around 440,000 distinct CDR3 sequences, approximately 18% seen once; the top ten hold approximately 13%. The sequenced sample consisted of PBMCs or a T cell subset sorted from them (not recorded which). These receptors all stem from an adult woman who had mild COVID-19 (a few samples of this study predate the infection). Cell type and time point are not known. Both conserved end residues are part of each CDR3. A D gene is named only where the DNA matches it firmly. Where a row states a size, it is once, few, many or the class of an expanded clone; other rows omit it.

size: few
D: -
J: TRBJ2-2
V: TRBV9
DNA: TGTGCCAGCAGCGTAGTGGTCGGGGAGCTGTTTTTT
CDR3: CASSVVVGELFF

size: once
D: -
J: TRBJ1-1
V: TRBV5-1
DNA: TGCGCCAGCAGCTTGGTCGGAGCGGGACTGAACACTGAAGCTTTCTTT
CDR3: CASSLVGAGLNTEAFF

size: -
D: -
J: TRBJ2-7
V: TRBV13
DNA: TGTGCCAGCAGCTTACCAACGGGAGATGAAAACGAGCAGTACTTC
CDR3: CASSLPTGDENEQYF

size: -
D: TRBD2
J: TRBJ2-1
V: TRBV9
DNA: TGTGCCAGCAGCCCGTGGACTAGCGGGAGGGTTGAGCAGTTCTTC
CDR3: CASSPWTSGRVEQFF

size: -
D: TRBD1
J: TRBJ2-3
V: TRBV19
DNA: TGTGCCAGTAGTTCCGGACAGGGGGCAGCGGGCGCAGATACGCAGTATTTT
CDR3: CASSSGQGAAGADTQYF

size: many
D: -
J: TRBJ2-3
V: TRBV20-1
DNA: TGCAGTGCCCTCACAGATACGCAGTATTTT
CDR3: CSALTDTQYF

size: many
D: -
J: TRBJ1-1
V: TRBV9
DNA: TGTGCCAGCAGCCTCGACAGTGAAGCTTTCTTT
CDR3: CASSLDSEAFF

size: many
D: TRBD2
J: TRBJ2-3
V: TRBV12-3/TRBV12-4
DNA: TGTGCCAGCAGTATCCGGACTAGCGGGGCTCCAGATACGCAGTATTTT
CDR3: CASSIRTSGAPDTQYF

size: -
D: -
J: TRBJ1-5
V: TRBV27
DNA: TGTGCCAGCAGTTTATCCGCGACAGCATATCAGCCCCAGCATTTT
CDR3: CASSLSATAYQPQHF

size: -
D: -
J: TRBJ2-7
V: TRBV7-9
DNA: TGTGCCAGCGGCCGGGGAGAGGGGGTAGCGACCGAGCAGTACTTC
CDR3: CASGRGEGVATEQYF

size: few
D: TRBD1
J: TRBJ1-4
V: TRBV20-1
DNA: TGCAGTGCTAGCCCAGGGGGGGTGGCAGAAAAACTGTTTTTT
CDR3: CSASPGGVAEKLFF

size: few
D: TRBD2
J: TRBJ2-1
V: TRBV29-1
DNA: TGCAGCGTAACAGGACTAGCGACTTACAATGAGCAGTTCTTC
CDR3: CSVTGLATYNEQFF

size: -
D: -
J: TRBJ2-1
V: TRBV19
DNA: TGTGCCAGTAGTCCCCTACGAGGCTACAACAATGAGCAGTTCTTC
CDR3: CASSPLRGYNNEQFF

size: many
D: -
J: TRBJ2-5
V: TRBV14
DNA: TGTGCCAGCAGTTTTAACACGGCGATTGAGACCCAGTACTTC
CDR3: CASSFNTAIETQYF

size: -
D: -
J: TRBJ1-1
V: TRBV12-3/TRBV12-4
DNA: TGTGCCAGCACTGAAGGACAGCTGAACACTGAAGCTTTCTTT
CDR3: CASTEGQLNTEAFF

size: few
D: TRBD1
J: TRBJ2-5
V: TRBV6-5
DNA: TGTGCCAGCAGTCGAGGACAGGGGGTTTTGGAGACCCAGTACTTC
CDR3: CASSRGQGVLETQYF

size: -
D: -
J: TRBJ1-1
V: TRBV5-1
DNA: TGCGCCAGCAGGGACAAACCGGGGACCACTGAAGCTTTCTTT
CDR3: CASRDKPGTTEAFF

size: few
D: -
J: TRBJ1-6
V: TRBV27
DNA: TGTGCCAGCAAGAACTTAGGAAGCTCCTATAATTCACCCCTCCACTTT
CDR3: CASKNLGSSYNSPLHF

size: -
D: -
J: TRBJ2-5
V: TRBV4-3
DNA: TGCGCCAGCAGCCAAGCCCGGTTTTCCGAGACCCAGTACTTC
CDR3: CASSQARFSETQYF

size: -
D: -
J: TRBJ1-2
V: TRBV9
DNA: TGTGCCAGCAGCCCCACCGACAGAACTAACTATGGCTACACCTTC
CDR3: CASSPTDRTNYGYTF

size: -
D: -
J: TRBJ2-1
V: TRBV29-1
DNA: TGCAGCGTTGAGAGGACAATGGACAATGAGCAGTTCTTC
CDR3: CSVERTMDNEQFF

size: few
D: -
J: TRBJ1-2
V: TRBV20-1
DNA: TGCAGTGCTAGGGGGGGAGCGGATGGCTACACCTTC
CDR3: CSARGGADGYTF

size: few
D: -
J: TRBJ2-2
V: TRBV4-1
DNA: TGCGCCAGCAGCGGGGATGGACGTAACACCGGGGAGCTGTTTTTT
CDR3: CASSGDGRNTGELFF

size: -
D: -
J: TRBJ2-1
V: TRBV11-3
DNA: TGTGCCAGCAGCTTGGCAGCTCGGGCCGTCAGCTCCTACAATGAGCAGTTCTTC
CDR3: CASSLAARAVSSYNEQFF

size: -
D: -
J: TRBJ2-7
V: TRBV6-5
DNA: TGTGCCAGCAGTGCGGACAGCCTCCTTTACGAGCAGTACTTC
CDR3: CASSADSLLYEQYF

size: -
D: -
J: TRBJ2-2
V: TRBV3-1
DNA: TGTGCCAGCAGCCAAGATCGGCTAGCGACGGCCGGGGAGCTGTTTTTT
CDR3: CASSQDRLATAGELFF

size: many
D: TRBD2
J: TRBJ2-7
V: TRBV11-2
DNA: TGTGCCAGCAGCCCCCCCGGGAGGTCCTACGAGCAGTACTTC
CDR3: CASSPPGRSYEQYF

size: -
D: -
J: TRBJ2-1
V: TRBV24-1
DNA: TGTGCCACGGAGGACAGAAACAATGAGCAGTTCTTC
CDR3: CATEDRNNEQFF

size: few
D: -
J: TRBJ2-1
V: TRBV24-1
DNA: TGTGCCACACAGGGGGGGGCCTACAATGAGCAGTTCTTC
CDR3: CATQGGAYNEQFF

size: -
D: TRBD2
J: TRBJ2-1
V: TRBV27
DNA: TGTGCCAGCAGTCTTTATCTGGGCGGGGGTCGAAATGAGCAGTTCTTC
CDR3: CASSLYLGGGRNEQFF

size: -
D: -
J: TRBJ1-1
V: TRBV5-4
DNA: TGTGCCAGCAGCTTTCTGGGAGCCCTGAACACTGAAGCTTTCTTT
CDR3: CASSFLGALNTEAFF

size: few
D: -
J: TRBJ2-1
V: TRBV2
DNA: TGTGCCAGCATTGAGGAGGGGGTCAATGAGCAGTTCTTC
CDR3: CASIEEGVNEQFF

size: many
D: -
J: TRBJ1-4
V: TRBV20-1
DNA: TGCAGTGCCTTATCGACAACAACTAATGAAAAACTGTTTTTT
CDR3: CSALSTTTNEKLFF

size: few
D: -
J: TRBJ2-7
V: TRBV5-1
DNA: TGCGCCAGCAGCCCCCGGGTTCCCGGGAACGAGCAGTACTTC
CDR3: CASSPRVPGNEQYF

size: -
D: -
J: TRBJ2-5
V: TRBV5-1
DNA: TGCGCCAGCAGCTTGGATCGGGGAAAGTCGGAGACCCAGTACTTC
CDR3: CASSLDRGKSETQYF

size: once
D: -
J: TRBJ1-2
V: TRBV10-3
DNA: TGTGCCATCAGTGAGTCTACATCGTATGGCTACACCTTC
CDR3: CAISESTSYGYTF

size: few
D: TRBD2
J: TRBJ2-4
V: TRBV7-2
DNA: TGTGCCAGCAGCCCAAGACGGGTAGCGGGGGGCGGGGTGGCTGCCAAAAACATTCAGTACTTC
CDR3: CASSPRRVAGGGVAAKNIQYF

size: few
D: -
J: TRBJ1-1
V: TRBV7-2
DNA: TGTGCCAGCAGCTCCAGGGCAGGAAACACTGAAGCTTTCTTT
CDR3: CASSSRAGNTEAFF

size: -
D: -
J: TRBJ1-3
V: TRBV20-1
DNA: TGCAGTGCTCCCGGGACGTCTGGAAACACCATATATTTT
CDR3: CSAPGTSGNTIYF

size: -
D: -
J: TRBJ2-2
V: TRBV3-1
DNA: TGTGCCAGCAGCCAAGTGTACCCTGAGGAGGGGACCGGGGAGCTGTTTTTT
CDR3: CASSQVYPEEGTGELFF

size: few
D: TRBD2
J: TRBJ2-3
V: TRBV3-1
DNA: TGTGCCAGCAGCCAAGTGACTAGCGGGGCAGATACGCAGTATTTT
CDR3: CASSQVTSGADTQYF

size: -
D: TRBD2
J: TRBJ2-3
V: TRBV7-3
DNA: TGTGCCAGCAGCTTAGCCGGGGGGAGTTCAGATACGCAGTATTTT
CDR3: CASSLAGGSSDTQYF

size: -
D: TRBD2
J: TRBJ2-5
V: TRBV3-1
DNA: TGTGCCAGCAGCCAGGCGGGGGGAACCCGTGACCAGGTAGAGACCCAGTACTTC
CDR3: CASSQAGGTRDQVETQYF

size: few
D: -
J: TRBJ1-4
V: TRBV2
DNA: TGTGCCAGCAGTGAATCAGGGTTGCGTGAAAAACTGTTTTTT
CDR3: CASSESGLREKLFF

size: -
D: TRBD2
J: TRBJ2-7
V: TRBV7-2
DNA: TGTGCCAGCAGCACTAGCGGGACCTACGAGCAGTACTTC
CDR3: CASSTSGTYEQYF

size: -
D: -
J: TRBJ2-6
V: TRBV18
DNA: TGTGCCAGCTCACCACCGGGCCAGGGTAGCTCTGGGGCCAACGTCCTGACTTTC
CDR3: CASSPPGQGSSGANVLTF

size: -
D: -
J: TRBJ1-1
V: TRBV10-2
DNA: TGCGCCAGCAGATCATCTACAGGGAGCTCGACTGAAGCTTTCTTT
CDR3: CASRSSTGSSTEAFF

size: few
D: TRBD1
J: TRBJ2-5
V: TRBV6-1
DNA: TGTGCCAGCGTCCGGGACAGGGGGCTAGAGACCCAGTACTTC
CDR3: CASVRDRGLETQYF

size: -
D: TRBD1
J: TRBJ1-1
V: TRBV18
DNA: TGTGCCAGCTCACTCCCGAAGACAGGGGGGGTTGAAGCTTTCTTT
CDR3: CASSLPKTGGVEAFF

size: few
D: -
J: TRBJ2-1
V: TRBV11-2
DNA: TGTGCCAGCAGCTTAGATTCCGGGACATCTCGGTTCTTC
CDR3: CASSLDSGTSRFF

size: few
D: TRBD1
J: TRBJ2-3
V: TRBV7-2
DNA: TGTGCCAGCAGCTTAGCCGCGGGCAGGGGGCGAGGGGCCTTGGATACGCAGTATTTT
CDR3: CASSLAAGRGRGALDTQYF

size: -
D: TRBD2
J: TRBJ2-1
V: TRBV7-2
DNA: TGTGCCAGCAGCTTCGGGAGGGGAGGCTACAATGAGCAGTTCTTC
CDR3: CASSFGRGGYNEQFF

size: few
D: -
J: TRBJ1-5
V: TRBV6-2/TRBV6-3
DNA: TGTGCCAGCAGTGACCCCGGGAGCAATCAGCCCCAGCATTTT
CDR3: CASSDPGSNQPQHF